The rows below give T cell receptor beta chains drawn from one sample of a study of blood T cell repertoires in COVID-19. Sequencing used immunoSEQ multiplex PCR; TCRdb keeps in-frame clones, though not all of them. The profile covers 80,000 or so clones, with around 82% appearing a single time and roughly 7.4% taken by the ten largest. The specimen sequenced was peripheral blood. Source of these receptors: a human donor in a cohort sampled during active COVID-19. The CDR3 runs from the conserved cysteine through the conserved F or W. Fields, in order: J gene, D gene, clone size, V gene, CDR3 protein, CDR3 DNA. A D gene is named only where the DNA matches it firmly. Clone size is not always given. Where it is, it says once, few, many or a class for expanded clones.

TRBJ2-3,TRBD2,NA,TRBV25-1,CASRVAGGDTQYF,TGTGCCAGCAGGGTAGCGGGGGGAGATACGCAGTATTTT
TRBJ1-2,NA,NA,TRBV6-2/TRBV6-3,CASSQGQSLIHYGYTF,TGTGCCAGCAGTCAAGGACAGTCCCTTATACACTATGGCTACACCTTC
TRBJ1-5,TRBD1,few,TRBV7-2,CASSLFRDSSNQPQHF,TGTGCCAGCAGCTTATTCAGGGACAGTAGCAATCAGCCCCAGCATTTT
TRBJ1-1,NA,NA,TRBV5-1,CASSPIDRSTEAFF,TGCGCCAGCAGCCCAATTGACAGGTCCACTGAAGCTTTCTTT
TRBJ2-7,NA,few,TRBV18,CASSPQITGNYEQYF,TGTGCCAGCTCACCCCAAATTACAGGGAACTACGAGCAGTACTTC
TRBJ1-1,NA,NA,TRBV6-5,CASTLGPEPWAFF,TGTGCCAGCACCCTGGGGCCGGAACCATGGGCTTTCTTT
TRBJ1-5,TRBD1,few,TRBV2,CASSDRTGGQPQHF,TGTGCCAGCAGTGACCGGACAGGCGGGCAGCCCCAGCATTTT
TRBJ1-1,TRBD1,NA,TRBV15,CATSRAPGQGDTEAFF,TGTGCCACCAGCAGAGCCCCGGGACAGGGTGATACTGAAGCTTTCTTT
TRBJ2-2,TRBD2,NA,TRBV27,CASSLLAGYTGELFF,TGTGCCAGCAGTTTGTTAGCGGGGTACACCGGGGAGCTGTTTTTT
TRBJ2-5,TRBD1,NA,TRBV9,CASSVVGTGRETQYF,TGTGCCAGCAGCGTAGTGGGGACAGGGAGAGAGACCCAGTACTTC
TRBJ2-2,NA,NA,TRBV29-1,CSVVQGKGTGELFF,TGCAGCGTTGTCCAGGGGAAGGGCACCGGGGAGCTGTTTTTT
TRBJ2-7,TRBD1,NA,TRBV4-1,CASSPGQGAYEQYF,TGCGCCAGCAGCCCGGGACAGGGGGCCTACGAGCAGTACTTC
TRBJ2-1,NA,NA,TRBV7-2,CASTLGGLAVYNEQFF,TGTGCCAGCACCTTAGGGGGGCTAGCAGTATACAATGAGCAGTTCTTC
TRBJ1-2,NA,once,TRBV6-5,CASTMTQDWGYTF,TGTGCCAGCACCATGACCCAGGATTGGGGCTACACCTTC
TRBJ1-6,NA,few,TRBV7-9,CASSLAQTDSPLHF,TGTGCCAGCAGCTTAGCGCAAACGGATTCACCCCTCCACTTT
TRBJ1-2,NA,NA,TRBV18,CASSPEQYGYTF,TGTGCCAGCTCACCTGAACAGTATGGCTACACCTTC
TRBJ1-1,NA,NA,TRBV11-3,CASSLDGGTEAFF,TGTGCCAGCAGCTTAGACGGGGGCACTGAAGCTTTCTTT
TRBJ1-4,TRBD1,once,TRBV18,CASSPPLGTGELFF,TGTGCCAGCTCACCACCGCTAGGGACAGGGGAACTGTTTTTT
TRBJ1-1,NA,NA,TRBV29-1,CSVQGPRWTEAFF,TGCAGCGTCCAGGGGCCCCGGTGGACTGAAGCTTTCTTT
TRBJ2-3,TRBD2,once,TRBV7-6,CASSTYSGDGPTDTQYF,TGTGCCAGCAGCACCTATAGCGGGGACGGACCCACAGATACGCAGTATTTT
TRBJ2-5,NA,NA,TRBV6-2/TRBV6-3,CASSYPTGTQYF,TGTGCCAGCAGTTACCCGACGGGGACCCAGTACTTC
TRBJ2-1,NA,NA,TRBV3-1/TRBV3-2,CASSQGDIRDEQFF,TGTGCCAGCAGCCAAGGGGACATCAGGGATGAGCAGTTCTTC
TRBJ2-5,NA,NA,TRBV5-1,CASSRTQGWETQYF,TGCGCCAGCAGCCGCACACAGGGTTGGGAGACCCAGTACTTC
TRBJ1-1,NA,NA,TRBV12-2,CASRSAGGTEAFF,TGTGCAAGTCGCTCAGCCGGCGGAACTGAAGCTTTCTTT
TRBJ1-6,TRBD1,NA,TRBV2,CASSLFGTGNNSPLHF,TGTGCCAGCAGCCTTTTCGGGACAGGGAATAATTCACCCCTCCACTTT
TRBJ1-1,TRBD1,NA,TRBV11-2,CASSLTGGLNTEAFF,TGTGCCAGCAGCTTGACAGGGGGCCTGAACACTGAAGCTTTCTTT
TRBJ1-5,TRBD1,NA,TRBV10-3,CAISEQGVNQPQHF,TGTGCCATCAGTGAACAGGGGGTGAATCAGCCCCAGCATTTT
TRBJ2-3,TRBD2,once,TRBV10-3,CAISGTSSGDTQYF,TGTGCCATCAGTGGGACTAGTAGCGGTGATACGCAGTATTTT
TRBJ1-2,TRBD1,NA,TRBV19,CASSDRGPYGYTF,TGTGCCAGTTCGGACAGGGGGCCCTATGGCTACACCTTC
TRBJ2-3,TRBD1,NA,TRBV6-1,CASSASPGQGASDTQYF,TGTGCCAGCAGTGCTTCACCGGGACAGGGGGCGTCAGATACGCAGTATTTT
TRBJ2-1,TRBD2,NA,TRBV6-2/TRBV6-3,CASSYSPSGGANEQFF,TGTGCCAGCAGTTACTCGCCTAGCGGGGGGGCAAATGAGCAGTTCTTC
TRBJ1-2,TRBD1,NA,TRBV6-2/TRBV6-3,CASSPRTGGLGYTF,TGTGCCAGCAGCCCCCGGACAGGGGGTTTGGGCTACACCTTC
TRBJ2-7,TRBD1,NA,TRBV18,CASSPRVGQAGHEQYF,TGTGCCAGCTCACCAAGAGTCGGACAGGCCGGCCACGAGCAGTACTTC
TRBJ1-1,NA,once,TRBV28,CASSPGGGGTEAFF,TGTGCCAGCAGCCCGGGCGGGGGAGGGACTGAAGCTTTCTTT
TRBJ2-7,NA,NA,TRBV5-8,CASSVSPTGEQYF,TGTGCCAGCAGCGTTTCTCCAACTGGCGAGCAGTACTTC
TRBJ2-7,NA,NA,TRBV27,CASSPGGMRASEQYF,TGTGCCAGCAGCCCCGGGGGTATGAGGGCCTCCGAGCAGTACTTC
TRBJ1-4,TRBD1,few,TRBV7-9,CASSPPDRGTNEKLFF,TGTGCCAGCAGCCCTCCGGACAGGGGGACTAATGAAAAACTGTTTTTT
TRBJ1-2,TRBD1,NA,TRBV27,CASSPGTGGAHGYTF,TGTGCCAGCAGTCCGGGGACAGGGGGAGCACACGGCTACACCTTC
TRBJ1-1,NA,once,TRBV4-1,CASSQETVNTEAFF,TGCGCCAGCAGCCAGGAGACAGTGAACACTGAAGCTTTCTTT
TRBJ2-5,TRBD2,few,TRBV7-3,CASSLGLAGETQYF,TGTGCCAGCAGCCTTGGACTAGCGGGAGAGACCCAGTACTTC
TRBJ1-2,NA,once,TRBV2,CASSGPSYGYTF,TGTGCCAGCAGTGGTCCGTCCTATGGCTACACCTTC
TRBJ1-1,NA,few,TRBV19,CASTVGWGTLTEAFF,TGTGCCAGTACCGTCGGCTGGGGCACACTCACTGAAGCTTTCTTT
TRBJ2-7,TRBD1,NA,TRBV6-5,CASSKGQEGLEQYF,TGTGCCAGCAGTAAGGGACAGGAGGGTCTCGAGCAGTACTTC
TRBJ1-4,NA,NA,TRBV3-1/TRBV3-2,CASSQDNGLNEKLFF,TGTGCCAGCAGCCAAGATAATGGGCTTAATGAAAAACTGTTTTTT
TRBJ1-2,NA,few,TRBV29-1,CSAQRAGEGGYGYTF,TGCAGCGCCCAACGGGCGGGGGAGGGCGGCTATGGCTACACCTTC
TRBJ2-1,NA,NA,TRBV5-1,CASSHGTPDSEQFF,TGCGCCAGCAGCCACGGGACTCCAGACAGTGAGCAGTTCTTC